The 29 T cell receptor beta chains presented below share a single source sample, sequenced in a study of Tregs in tolerant kidney transplant recipients. The nonmyeloablative bone marrow transplants came from related graft donors, with transient mixed chimerism. Using immunoSEQ multiplex PCR, the repertoire was profiled, and TCRdb retains in-frame clones only, with some absent. Of 65,000 to 85,000 clones in the sample, about 91% were seen once. The starting material was CD4+ T cells from blood (PBMCs), obtained 24 months after the transplant. The receptors stem from a human patient who received a combined kidney and bone marrow transplant. T cells may partly derive from the graft donor.

The chain employs TRBV5-1 and TRBJ2-2; 7 nucleotides match TRBD1. CDR1 and CDR2 (germline): SGHRS, YFSETQ. The CDR3 contains 15 residues. Germline trimming cut 0 bases from V and 4 bases from J; bases unmatched to any gene: 3. Here the CDR3 reads CASSLGGQFTGELFF. Written as DNA, the CDR3 is TGCGCCAGCAGCTTGGGGGGACAGTTCACCGGGGAGCTGTTTTTT.

The chain joins TRBV5-6 to TRBJ1-2, with 8 nucleotides matching TRBD1. In germline, CDR1 is SGHDT, CDR2 YYEEEE. V shed 0 bases and J 6 bases; nucleotides not matched to a gene: 7. The CDR3 contains 15 residues. This CDR3 is CASSLVGQGADGYTF. As DNA, the CDR3 is TGTGCCAGCAGCTTGGTGGGGCAGGGGGCGGATGGCTACACCTTC.

The J gene is TRBJ2-1, the V gene TRBV5-4; 14 bases are shared with TRBD2. The CDR3 is 16 amino acids. Germline loops: CDR1 SGHNT, CDR2 YYREEE (reference sequence). With 4 bases clipped from V and 4 bases from J, the junction kept 4 bases outside the gene matches. The DNA of the CDR3 is TGTGCCAGCAGCGCCCGGACTAGCGGGGGGTACAATGAGCAGTTCTTC. It translates to CASSARTSGGYNEQFF. Full variable domain (rest looked up from reference TRBV5-4 and TRBJ2-1): ETGVTQSPTHLIKTRGQQVTLRCSSQSGHNTVSWYQQALGQGPQFIFQYYREEENGRGNFPPRFSGLQFPNYSSELNVNALELDDSALYLCASSARTSGGYNEQFFGPGTRLTVL.

The chain combines TRBV27 with TRBJ2-7, with 8 bases matching TRBD1. Germline V lookup: CDR1 MNHEY, CDR2 SMNVEV (reference sequence). This CDR3 region has 17 residues. The V segment lost 2 bases and the J segment 5 bases; nucleotides outside the gene matches: 14. The CDR3 DNA sequence: TGTGCCAGCAGTTTAACTGAGACCGGGACAGGACTTCACGAGCAGTACTTC. Translated, it gives CASSLTETGTGLHEQYF.

This clone showed up just a few times. The gene calls are TRBV20-1 and TRBJ2-7; D is unclear. The CDR3 sequence is 11 residues long. The germline CDR1 and CDR2 sequences are DFQATT and SNEGSKA (reference sequence). The V gene lost 3 bases and the J gene lost 3 bases, with 6 bases spanning the gap. The CDR3 coding sequence is TGCAGTGCTAGTGAGGACTACGAGCAGTACTTC. Its protein product is CSASEDYEQYF.

This sequence joins TRBV19 and TRBJ2-6; 7 nucleotides align to TRBD1. V dropped 5 bases and J dropped 3; count of bases not matched to a gene: 7. From germline, CDR1 is LNHDA and CDR2 SQIVND (reference sequence). This CDR3 contains 16 residues. The CDR3 sequence: CASSLTGIGGANVLTF. CDR3 in DNA: TGTGCCAGTAGTTTGACAGGGATTGGTGGGGCCAACGTCCTGACTTTC.

The chain uses TRBV13 and TRBJ1-1; D might be TRBD1 (6 bases). Per germline, CDR1 PRHDT and CDR2 FYEKMQ (reference sequence). V was shortened by 6 bases and J by 1 base, with 9 bases between the two germline ends. The CDR3 extends over 13 amino acids. CDR3 in amino acids: CASRGGANTEAFF. In DNA form, the CDR3 reads TGTGCCAGCAGGGGGGGGGCGAACACTGAAGCTTTCTTT.

CDR3 nucleotides: TGTGCCAGCAGTTCCCAAGCGGGAGGGTCCTACGAGCAGTACTTC. Translation gives CASSSQAGGSYEQYF. V gene TRBV6-1 combines with J gene TRBJ2-7; 10 positions agree with TRBD2. CDR3 length: 15 residues. Trimming took 5 bases from V and 1 from J; bases not matched to a gene: 5. Germline lookup yields CDR1 MNHNS and CDR2 SASEGT.

The table lists this clone with a count of one. The chain employs TRBV5-1 and TRBJ2-4; 9 nucleotides line up with TRBD1. Germline CDR1 and CDR2: SGHRS and YFSETQ. Trimming removed 4 bases from V and 9 bases from J; junction bases left unmatched: 5. This CDR3 spans 13 amino acids. The CDR3: CASSAGQGGIQYF. The CDR3, as DNA: TGCGCCAGCAGCGCGGGACAGGGAGGCATTCAGTACTTC.

The rearrangement joins TRBV10-3 to TRBJ2-2; D unclear. This CDR3 has 13 residues. Germline V gives CDR1 ENHRY, CDR2 SYGVKD. Trimming left V 7 bases short and J 0 bases short, with 6 bases between. The CDR3, as DNA: TGTGCCATCACCCTAGCGAACACCGGGGAGCTGTTTTTT. Its translation is CAITLANTGELFF.

The chain has TRBV7-2 and TRBJ2-7; a possible D gene is TRBD1 (5 bases). The CDR3 covers 14 residues. CDR1 and CDR2 from the germline V gene are SGHTA and FQGNSA. The V end lost 1 base, the J end lost 3 bases, and 10 bases lay between the germline ends. The CDR3 nucleotides read TGTGCCAGCAGCTTAGGCCCAGGGAACTACGAGCAGTACTTC. Translating it yields CASSLGPGNYEQYF.

The chain joins TRBV10-3 to TRBJ2-5, with D possibly being TRBD2 (5 bases). The CDR3 contains 16 residues. With 1 base removed from V and 0 bases from J, the gap between germline ends came to 12 bases. In germline, CDR1 is ENHRY, CDR2 SYGVKD. This chain's CDR3 is CAISEWVGAYQETQYF. CDR3 in DNA: TGTGCCATCAGTGAGTGGGTGGGAGCCTACCAAGAGACCCAGTACTTC.

The chain carries TRBV5-1 and TRBJ2-7; 7 nucleotides match TRBD1. Trimming cost V 1 base and J 7 bases; bases outside gene matches: 5. The CDR3 loop spans 13 amino acids. CDR1 and CDR2 (germline): SGHRS, YFSETQ. CDR3: CASSLHRGEEQYF. The CDR3 DNA is TGCGCCAGCAGCTTGCACAGGGGCGAGGAGCAGTACTTC.

The J gene is TRBJ2-7, the V gene TRBV15, with 8 bases aligning to TRBD2. V was clipped by 2 bases and J by 5 bases; unmatched bases: 8. This CDR3 region has 15 residues. Germline values: CDR1 LNHNV, CDR2 YYDKDF (reference sequence). This CDR3 is CATSRSFGGADEQYF. The CDR3 DNA sequence: TGTGCCACCAGCAGATCCTTCGGGGGGGCCGACGAGCAGTACTTC.

V gene TRBV30 combines with J gene TRBJ1-5; perhaps TRBD1 as D (6 bases). The CDR3 covers 15 residues. Germline CDR1 reads GTSNPN; CDR2 reads SVGIG (reference sequence). V was clipped by 4 bases and J by 0 bases, with 13 bases between them. In DNA, the CDR3 is TGTGCCTGGAACCCCGGACAGTATAGCAATCAGCCCCAGCATTTT. Amino acid sequence: CAWNPGQYSNQPQHF.

This clone was counted once. The chain links TRBV2 to TRBJ2-7; D may be TRBD2 (7 bases). Germline V gene sequence: CDR1 SNHLY, CDR2 FYNNEI. V was trimmed by 6 bases and J by 7 bases, leaving 19 bases between them. The CDR3 consists of 14 residues. The CDR3 protein is CASSPWGRGGEQYF. DNA of the CDR3: TGTGCCAGCAGCCCATGGGGGAGGGGGGGAGAGCAGTACTTC.

This clone is a singleton in its sample. This chain links TRBV6-6 with TRBJ2-7, with D perhaps matching TRBD1 (6 bases). The CDR3 is 15 amino acids. Trimming took off 6 bases at V and 3 bases at J, with 18 bases between the two ends. The V gene's germline CDR1 is MNHNY and CDR2 SVGAGI (reference sequence). CDR3 protein: CASSLLQGGGYEQYF. CDR3 coding DNA: TGTGCCAGCAGCCTACTACAGGGTGGGGGCTACGAGCAGTACTTC.

This clone showed up just once. The chain couples TRBV11-2 to TRBJ1-1, with D tentatively TRBD1 (5 bases). Germline lookup yields CDR1 SGHAT and CDR2 FQNNGV. Trimming shortened V by 3 bases and J by 2 bases, and 16 bases separated the two germline ends. This CDR3 spans 16 amino acids. In DNA form, the CDR3 reads TGTGCCAGCAGCTTTAGGGTACAGGTACTTAACACTGAAGCTTTCTTT. Translating gives CASSFRVQVLNTEAFF.

This rearrangement joins TRBV14 to TRBJ2-5; D is undetermined. This CDR3 contains 15 residues. Germline CDR1 is SGHDN and CDR2 is FVKESK. Trimming left V 5 bases short and J 2 bases short, with 15 bases between. In DNA, the CDR3 is TGTGCCAGCAGCTCCGAACGACATGCACAAGAGACCCAGTACTTC. It codes for CASSSERHAQETQYF.

The rearrangement uses TRBV18 and TRBJ2-3, with TRBD1 matching 9 bases. There are 17 residues in the CDR3. The V gene's germline CDR1 is KGHSH and CDR2 LQKENI. Trimming took 6 bases from V and 1 from J; bases not matched to a gene: 11. This CDR3 reads CASSPTGGVLGTDTQYF. CDR3 in DNA: TGTGCCAGCTCGCCTACAGGGGGCGTCCTTGGCACAGATACGCAGTATTTT.

J is TRBJ2-3 and V is TRBV11-3; D is perhaps TRBD1 (6 bases). CDR3 length: 16 residues. Trimming shortened V by 1 base and J by 0 bases, and 11 bases separated the two germline ends. Germline CDR1 and CDR2: SGHNT and YENEEA. In DNA form, the CDR3 reads TGTGCCAGCAGCTTAGGTCACAGGGAGAGCACAGATACGCAGTATTTT. Amino acids: CASSLGHRESTDTQYF.

The chain combines TRBV7-2 with TRBJ2-1; D uncertain. Germline V gives CDR1 SGHTA, CDR2 FQGNSA. The CDR3 consists of 14 residues. V was cut by 1 base and J by 8 bases, with 12 bases left in between. The CDR3 reads CASSLGARVDEQFF. CDR3 sequence (DNA): TGTGCCAGCAGCTTAGGTGCTAGAGTGGATGAGCAGTTCTTC.

The genes are TRBV7-2 and TRBJ1-2; D ambiguous. The CDR3 runs to 13 residues. Trimming took off 7 bases at V and 1 base at J, with 10 bases between the two ends. Germline V gene data show CDR1 as SGHTA and CDR2 as FQGNSA. CDR3 nucleotide sequence: TGTGCCAGCAACCCTATACTTAACTATGGCTACACCTTC. Translating it yields CASNPILNYGYTF.

This clone was picked up one time. The same CDR3 also results from other DNA sequences found in this sample. The chain is built from TRBV6-6 and TRBJ2-1; maybe TRBD2 (5 bases). Germline loops: CDR1 MNHNY, CDR2 SVGAGI (reference sequence). The CDR3 totals 16 residues. Between the trimmed V and J ends, which lost 3 bases and 2 bases, there was a span of 14 bases. The CDR3 reads CASSYRVGLPYNEQFF. The CDR3 DNA is TGTGCCAGCAGTTATAGGGTAGGACTTCCCTACAATGAGCAGTTCTTC.

V is TRBV5-1 and J is TRBJ1-1; a possible D gene is TRBD1 (6 bases). This CDR3 contains 12 residues. Germline V gene lookup returns CDR1 SGHRS and CDR2 YFSETQ. The V and J ends lost 5 bases and 5 bases respectively, with 10 bases between them. The CDR3 sequence is CASRRTGTEAFF. In DNA form, the CDR3 reads TGCGCCAGCAGGCGAACAGGGACTGAAGCTTTCTTT.

This clone was detected once. The chain is built from TRBV11-1 and TRBJ2-2; D perhaps matches TRBD1 (6 bases). The CDR3 contains 16 residues. V gave up 7 bases and J gave up 0 bases, with 15 bases separating them. Germline V lookup: CDR1 SGHAT, CDR2 FQDESV (reference sequence). CDR3 DNA sequence: TGTGCCAGCACAGTACAGGGATTCTCGAACACCGGGGAGCTGTTTTTT. This gives the protein CASTVQGFSNTGELFF.

The chain combines TRBV11-3 with TRBJ2-7; TRBD2 matches 9 bases. CDR3 length equals 15 residues. After removal of 5 bases from V and 3 bases from J, the junction contained 8 bases not matched to a gene. Germline V CDR1 and CDR2: SGHNT, YENEEA. CDR3 in DNA: TGTGCCAGCAGCCCCGGGACTAGCACGAACTACGAGCAGTACTTC. The encoded protein is CASSPGTSTNYEQYF.

This clone was seen just once. The J gene is TRBJ2-7, the V gene TRBV7-2; TRBD2 aligns across 14 bases. The CDR3 length is 17 residues. Germline V gives CDR1 SGHTA, CDR2 FQGNSA. V lost 1 base and J lost 2; bases outside the gene matches: 4. CDR3: CASSLGGTSGGTYEQYF. Written as DNA, the CDR3 is TGTGCCAGCAGCTTAGGGGGGACTAGCGGGGGAACCTACGAGCAGTACTTC.

This clone was seen a single time. This chain joins TRBV7-2 and TRBJ2-2; TRBD2 matches at 9 bases. Germline V gene sequence: CDR1 SGHTA, CDR2 FQGNSA. The V and J ends lost 2 bases and 2 bases, in that order; junction bases with no gene match: 3. This CDR3 has 16 amino acids. In DNA, the CDR3 is TGTGCCAGCAGCTTACTAGCGGGAACTAACACCGGGGAGCTGTTTTTT. Protein: CASSLLAGTNTGELFF.